This passage covers 26 T cell receptor beta chains from one sample sequenced in a study of blood T cell repertoires in COVID-19. Assay used: immunoSEQ multiplex PCR; TCRdb lists only in-frame clones, some missing. This repertoire shows a few hundred thousand clones, about four fifths found once; its top ten account for over 0.95%. The material sequenced was peripheral blood. These receptors were collected from a human donor with acute or convalescent COVID-19. The donor label of this sample is uncertain.

The V gene is TRBV27, the J gene TRBJ2-6; D is ambiguous. This CDR3 region has 14 residues. Germline CDR1 and CDR2: MNHEY and SMNVEV (reference sequence). V lost 6 bases and J 0 bases, leaving 6 bases between the germline ends. CDR3 region: CASRQASGANVLTF. DNA for the CDR3: TGTGCCAGCAGGCAGGCCTCTGGGGCCAACGTCCTGACTTTC. The full variable domain, completed using reference TRBV27 and TRBJ2-6, is EAQVTQNPRYLITVTGKKLTVTCSQNMNHEYMSWYRQDPGLGLRQIYYSMNVEVTDKGDVPEGYKVSRKEKRNFPLILESPSPNQTSLYFCASRQASGANVLTFGAGSRLTVL.

The chain employs TRBV5-4 and TRBJ1-4, with D possibly being TRBD1 (5 bases). CDR3 length: 16 residues. The V and J ends lost 0 bases and 4 bases respectively, with 13 bases between them. Germline V lookup: CDR1 SGHNT, CDR2 YYREEE (reference sequence). The CDR3 region is CASSLDASGGNEKLFF. Written as DNA, the CDR3 is TGTGCCAGCAGCTTGGATGCCTCCGGGGGTAATGAAAAACTGTTTTTT.

For the CDR3, the DNA is TGCGCCAGCAGCCCCTTCCTCAGAGCAGGGGGGAACACTGAAGCTTTCTTT. It encodes CASSPFLRAGGNTEAFF. The chain recombines TRBV4-1 with TRBJ1-1; 7 bases match TRBD1. V shed 4 bases, J shed 1 base, and the junction held 12 bases outside the gene matches. The CDR3 sequence is 17 residues long. From germline, CDR1 is MGHRA and CDR2 YSYEKL.

The J gene is TRBJ2-5, the V gene TRBV3-1 (or the pseudogene TRBV3-2); 8 bases fit TRBD2. V gave up 1 base and J gave up 4 bases; unmatched junction bases: 5. CDR1 is LGHDT and CDR2 is YNNKEL in the germline V gene (reference sequence). The CDR3 covers 15 residues. The CDR3, as DNA: TGTGCCAGCAGCCAAGGGTCACTAGCGGTAGAGACCCAGTACTTC. Its protein product is CASSQGSLAVETQYF.

The rearrangement uses TRBV5-5 and TRBJ1-2, with TRBD1 identical over 9 bases. The V segment lost 3 bases and the J segment 8 bases; nucleotides outside the gene matches: 11. The CDR3 is made up of 15 amino acids. From germline, CDR1 is SGHKS and CDR2 YYEKEE (reference sequence). The CDR3 loop reads CASSYDTGGLQGYTF. The CDR3 DNA sequence: TGTGCCAGCAGCTACGACACAGGGGGCTTGCAGGGCTACACCTTC.

V is TRBV7-9 and J is TRBJ2-5, with a weak D call TRBD1 (6 bases). Trimming took 5 bases from V and 5 from J, leaving 15 bases between them. The CDR3 is 14 residues long. Germline V gene lookup returns CDR1 SEHNR and CDR2 FQNEAQ (reference sequence). The CDR3 nucleotides are TGTGCCAGCAGCGAACCATGGCAGGGGGAGACCCAGTACTTC. This gives the protein CASSEPWQGETQYF.

The chain joins TRBV5-1 to TRBJ2-1; 10 bases map to TRBD1. The germline CDR1 and CDR2 sequences are SGHRS and YFSETQ. Germline trimming cut 5 bases from V and 0 bases from J; bases unmatched to any gene: 14. This CDR3 is 19 amino acids long. CDR3 nucleotide sequence: TGCGCCAGCAGTTGGGCGGGACAGGGGAGGATAGGCTCCTACAATGAGCAGTTCTTC. It yields the protein CASSWAGQGRIGSYNEQFF.

This clone is a singleton in its sample. V usage is TRBV7-9 and J usage is TRBJ1-3, with 7 bases that match TRBD1. Germline loops: CDR1 SEHNR, CDR2 FQNEAQ (reference sequence). The CDR3 sequence is 15 residues long. The ends lost 5 bases at V and 2 bases at J; junction bases unmatched: 6. The CDR3: CASSDRDLTGNTIYF. CDR3 in DNA: TGTGCCAGCAGCGACAGGGATTTGACTGGAAACACCATATATTTT. The complete variable domain, with remaining parts taken from reference TRBV7-9 and TRBJ1-3, reads DTGVSQNPRHKITKRGQNVTFRCDPISEHNRLYWYRQTLGQGPEFLTYFQNEAQLEKSRLLSDRFSAERPKGSFSTLEIQRTEQGDSAMYLCASSDRDLTGNTIYFGEGSWLTVV.

The chain carries TRBV5-1 and TRBJ1-6, with a possible D match to TRBD1 (5 bases). V was pared by 7 bases and J by 2 bases, with 7 bases between. The length of the CDR3 is 13 residues. Germline loops: CDR1 SGHRS, CDR2 YFSETQ. The DNA of the CDR3 is TGCGCCAGCGACAGACCCTATAATTCACCCCTCCACTTT. Translated, it gives CASDRPYNSPLHF.

The genes are TRBV6-5 and TRBJ1-1; D might be TRBD1 (5 bases). Germline values: CDR1 MNHEY, CDR2 SVGAGI. This CDR3 has 14 residues. Trimming left V 6 bases short and J 4 bases short, with 15 bases between. CDR3 in amino acids: CASSLGGFVTEAFF. The DNA of the CDR3 is TGTGCCAGCAGCCTGGGGGGTTTTGTCACTGAAGCTTTCTTT.

This clone was found once. The chain couples TRBV28 to TRBJ1-2; the D gene is possibly TRBD1 (5 bases). The germline V gene encodes CDR1 MDHEN and CDR2 SYDVKM. The CDR3 extends over 15 amino acids. Trimming removed 6 bases at V and 11 bases at J, with 25 bases between. This CDR3 is CASRAPAGQGSFYTF. CDR3 in DNA: TGTGCCAGCAGAGCCCCGGCGGGGCAGGGTTCATTTTACACCTTC.

The chain recombines TRBV7-9 with TRBJ1-2, with D uncertain. The CDR3 runs 14 residues. Deletions cut 5 bases from V and 1 base from J, with 11 bases between. CDR1 and CDR2 from the germline V gene are SEHNR and FQNEAQ (reference sequence). CDR3 sequence: CASSPQTINYGYTF. CDR3 bases: TGTGCCAGCAGCCCACAGACAATTAACTATGGCTACACCTTC. The full variable domain, its missing parts supplied by reference TRBV7-9 and TRBJ1-2, is DTGVSQNPRHKITKRGQNVTFRCDPISEHNRLYWYRQTLGQGPEFLTYFQNEAQLEKSRLLSDRFSAERPKGSFSTLEIQRTEQGDSAMYLCASSPQTINYGYTFGSGTRLTVV.

The count of this clone is one. This chain uses TRBV7-6 with TRBJ1-1; D is possibly TRBD1 (6 bases). V gave up 5 bases and J gave up 1 base, with 14 bases separating them. Per germline, CDR1 SGHVS and CDR2 FNYEAQ. CDR3 length: 15 residues. In DNA, the CDR3 is TGTGCCAGCAGCCTTTACCAGGGGTCGAACACTGAAGCTTTCTTT. Protein: CASSLYQGSNTEAFF.

This rearrangement joins TRBV29-1 to TRBJ1-2, with a tentative D call TRBD1 (6 bases). The CDR3 has 15 residues. Germline V gene lookup returns CDR1 SQVTM and CDR2 ANQGSEA. V was trimmed by 5 bases and J by 2 bases, leaving 18 bases between them. CDR3 bases: TGCAGCGTTCCTTCCTTGTGGGGGCGGAACTATGGCTACACCTTC. Translating it yields CSVPSLWGRNYGYTF.

The chain is built from TRBV30 and TRBJ2-7; TRBD1 is a possible D gene (6 bases). The germline gives CDR1 GTSNPN, CDR2 SVGIG (reference sequence). V gave up 0 bases and J gave up 4 bases, with 13 bases separating them. The CDR3 spans 14 residues. The CDR3 region is CAWSVQQGKYEQYF. The DNA of the CDR3 is TGTGCCTGGAGTGTTCAACAGGGAAAGTACGAGCAGTACTTC.

The chain links TRBV7-9 to TRBJ1-2; D perhaps matches TRBD1 (6 bases). Trimming removed 2 bases at V and 6 bases at J, with 10 bases between. Germline CDR1 is SEHNR and CDR2 is FQNEAQ (reference sequence). The length of the CDR3 is 13 residues. CDR3 sequence: CASSLTGMDGYTF. CDR3 nucleotides: TGTGCCAGCAGCTTAACAGGGATGGATGGCTACACCTTC.

The chain has TRBV11-2 and TRBJ2-7; TRBD2 might be the D (7 bases). The CDR3 consists of 15 residues. V was pared by 6 bases and J by 7 bases, with 22 bases between. Germline loops: CDR1 SGHAT, CDR2 FQNNGV. CDR3 bases: TGTGCCAGCAGAAAGGGGGGGGGAAGTACGAGGGAGCAGTACTTC. Its translation is CASRKGGGSTREQYF. The full variable domain, with the rest looked up from reference TRBV11-2 and TRBJ2-7, is EAGVAQSPRYKIIEKRQSVAFWCNPISGHATLYWYQQILGQGPKLLIQFQNNGVVDDSQLPKDRFSAERLKGVDSTLKIQPAKLEDSAVYLCASRKGGGSTREQYFGPGTRLTVT.

This clone came up a few times. The same CDR3 also results from other DNA sequences found in this sample. The rearrangement uses TRBV5-8 and TRBJ1-1; 7 bases agree with TRBD1. The CDR3 consists of 14 residues. J lost 1 base, V lost 4 bases, and 4 bases had no gene match. Germline V lookup: CDR1 SGHTS, CDR2 YDEGEE. CDR3 nucleotide sequence: TGTGCCAGCAGCCGACGACAGGGGAACACTGAAGCTTTCTTT. It translates to CASSRRQGNTEAFF. Full variable domain (missing parts from reference TRBV5-8 and TRBJ1-1): EAGVTQSPTHLIKTRGQQATLRCSPISGHTSVYWYQQALGLGLQFLLWYDEGEERNRGNFPPRFSGRQFPNYSSELNVNALELEDSALYLCASSRRQGNTEAFFGQGTRLTVV.

CDR3 bases: TGCGCCAGCAGCCCCGGGACAGCTCGCATGGAGCAGTACTTC. It codes for CASSPGTARMEQYF. V usage is TRBV5-1 and J usage is TRBJ2-7, with 7 nucleotides matching TRBD1. Germline values: CDR1 SGHRS, CDR2 YFSETQ. The CDR3 length is 14 residues. Unmatched junction bases numbered 11, after V lost 4 bases and J lost 7 bases.

The rearrangement joins TRBV5-1 to TRBJ2-5; D is uncertain. The CDR3 runs 12 residues. Germline V gene lookup returns CDR1 SGHRS and CDR2 YFSETQ. The V gene lost 4 bases and the J gene lost 5 bases, with 9 bases spanning the gap. The CDR3: CASSAATETQYF. The CDR3, as DNA: TGCGCCAGCAGCGCGGCGACGGAGACCCAGTACTTC.

The chain combines TRBV7-9 with TRBJ1-4; D not resolved. CDR1 is SEHNR and CDR2 is FQNEAQ in the germline V gene (reference sequence). Trimming took 5 bases from V and 0 from J, leaving 13 bases between them. The CDR3 runs 16 residues. CDR3: CASSQGSGTTNEKLFF. In DNA, the CDR3 is TGTGCCAGCAGCCAAGGGTCGGGAACAACTAATGAAAAACTGTTTTTT.

This chain links TRBV28 with TRBJ2-7; 10 bases map to TRBD2. The CDR3 sequence is 15 residues long. Germline V gene lookup returns CDR1 MDHEN and CDR2 SYDVKM. The ends lost 3 bases at V and 1 base at J; junction bases unmatched: 3. The CDR3 spells CASSLWTSGSYEQYF. The CDR3 DNA reads TGTGCCAGCAGTTTGTGGACTAGCGGTTCCTACGAGCAGTACTTC.

V usage is TRBV15 and J usage is TRBJ2-5; 12 nucleotides align to TRBD2. This CDR3 is 18 amino acids long. Germline trimming cut 3 bases from V and 4 bases from J; bases unmatched to any gene: 12. CDR1 is LNHNV and CDR2 is YYDKDF in the germline V gene (reference sequence). The CDR3 nucleotides are TGTGCCACCAGCAGTGCTGCAGGACTAGCGGGAAGTTTAGAGACCCAGTACTTC. As protein: CATSSAAGLAGSLETQYF.

The chain carries TRBV19 and TRBJ1-5; 8 positions agree with TRBD1. V lost 7 bases, J lost 0 bases, and 8 bases stayed unmatched. The CDR3 is 16 residues long. Germline V gives CDR1 LNHDA, CDR2 SQIVND (reference sequence). CDR3 loop: CASTHLGTGSNQPQHF. The CDR3 DNA reads TGTGCCAGTACCCACCTTGGGACAGGTAGCAATCAGCCCCAGCATTTT.

J is TRBJ2-4 and V is TRBV14; 7 positions agree with TRBD2. Germline lookup yields CDR1 SGHDN and CDR2 FVKESK. There are 13 residues in the CDR3. The V gene end was trimmed by 4 bases and the J gene end by 8 bases; junction bases not matched to a gene: 5. CDR3 nucleotides: TGTGCCAGCAGCCCCCATGGGGGGGACATTCAGTACTTC. Translation: CASSPHGGDIQYF.

The chain uses TRBV19 and TRBJ1-1; 10 bases are shared with TRBD1. Germline assignment: CDR1 LNHDA and CDR2 SQIVND (reference sequence). J lost 9 bases, V lost 7 bases, and 11 bases had no gene match. The CDR3 consists of 14 residues. CDR3 DNA: TGTGCCAGTAAAGATCCGGGACAGGGGCCTCAAGCTTTCTTT. Translating gives CASKDPGQGPQAFF.